This TCR beta chain was observed in a study of regulatory T cells in long-lasting Graves disease. Documented time point: newly diagnosed GD, antithyroid drugs for less than 3 months. PBMC RNA served as the TCR library source. According to the study, TCR beta libraries were built with iRepertoire HTBI primers and CDR3-region Arm-PCR. Each CDR3 protein gets one entry after TCRdb re-called the multiplex PCR reads with MiXCR. The repertoire holds more than 400,000 distinct CDR3 sequences, with around 17% as singletons. The V segment lost 4 bases and the J segment 7 bases; nucleotides outside the gene matches: 10. The length of the CDR3 is 14 residues. In germline, CDR1 is SGHKS, CDR2 YYEKEE (reference sequence). These data were also reused for a study on T cells in Graves' hyperthyroidism and ophthalmopathy.

This TCR came from a woman aged 30 to 39 with Graves disease. The sequencing here drew on peripheral blood mononuclear cells (PBMCs), taken at new diagnosis, from a patient treated with antithyroid drugs. This rearrangement joins TRBV5-5 to TRBJ2-7; 8 bases align to TRBD2. The CDR3 reads CASSRRAGGREQYF. CDR3 DNA sequence: TGTGCCAGCAGCCGTAGGGCGGGGGGCCGGGAGCAGTACTTC.